This TCR beta chain was sequenced for a study of cytomegalovirus exposure and HLA in healthy donors. Study-wide context: Out of roughly 170 million T cells, an earlier analysis found around 110 million unique TCR beta sequences in total. General study results and limits: There were some public TCRs occurring in many donors, but most TCR sequences were rare. A missense variant in DCLRE1C was later tied to TCR beta V- and J-gene trimming.

Use of 60 Vbeta and 13 Jbeta primers characterized the PCR. Data came from immunoSEQ multiplex PCR; TCRdb stores just in-frame clones and leaves some out. The sample yields roughly 190,000 clones, more than 75% seen once. The CDR3 extends over 13 amino acids. CDR1 is MDHEN and CDR2 is SYDVKM in the germline V gene. V was clipped by 5 bases and J by 2 bases, with 9 bases between them. As to this clone: Its antigen is unknown.

This clonotype was obtained from a woman aged 45-59 years in good health and CMV-seronegative. The material sequenced was PBMCs. The rearrangement links TRBV28 to TRBJ1-2; D unclear. CDR3 coding DNA: TGTGCCAGCAGTAATGGAGCGAACTATGGCTACACCTTC. It encodes CASSNGANYGYTF.